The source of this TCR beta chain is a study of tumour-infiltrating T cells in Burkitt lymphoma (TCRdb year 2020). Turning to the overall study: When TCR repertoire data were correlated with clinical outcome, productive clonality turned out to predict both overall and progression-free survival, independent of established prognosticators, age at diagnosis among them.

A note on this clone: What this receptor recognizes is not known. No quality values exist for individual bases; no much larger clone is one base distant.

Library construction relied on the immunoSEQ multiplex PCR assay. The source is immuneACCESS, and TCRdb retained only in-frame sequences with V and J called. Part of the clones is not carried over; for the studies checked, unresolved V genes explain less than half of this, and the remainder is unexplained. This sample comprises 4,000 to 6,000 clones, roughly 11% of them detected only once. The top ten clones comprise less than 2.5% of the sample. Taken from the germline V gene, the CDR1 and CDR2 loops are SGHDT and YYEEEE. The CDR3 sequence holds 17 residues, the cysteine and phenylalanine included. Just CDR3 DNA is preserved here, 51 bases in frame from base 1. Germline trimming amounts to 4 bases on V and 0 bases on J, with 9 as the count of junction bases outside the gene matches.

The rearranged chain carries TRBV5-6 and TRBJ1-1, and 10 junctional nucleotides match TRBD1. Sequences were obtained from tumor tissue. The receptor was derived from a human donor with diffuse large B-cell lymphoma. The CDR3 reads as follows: CASSARTGGGVNTEAFF. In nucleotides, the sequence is TGTGCCAGCAGCGCTAGGACAGGGGGGGGAGTGAACACTGAAGCTTTCTTT.